One and the same sample provided the 19 T cell receptor beta chains below, sequenced in a study of T cell responses to AZD1222 COVID-19 vaccine. Data came from immunoSEQ multiplex PCR; TCRdb stores just in-frame clones and leaves some out. Among around 78,000 clones listed, more than 90% were seen once. This sample comprised peripheral blood, obtained on day 0 of AZD1222 vaccination. These receptor sequences come from an adult in good health.

V and J are TRBV5-4 and TRBJ2-1, with 12 bases identical to TRBD2. V shed 4 bases, J shed 1 base, and the junction held 3 bases outside the gene matches. CDR3 length: 16 amino acids. Germline V gene sequence: CDR1 SGHNT, CDR2 YYREEE (reference sequence). The CDR3 DNA is TGTGCCAGCAGCAATCTAGCGGGAGGGTCCTACAATGAGCAGTTCTTC. Its protein product is CASSNLAGGSYNEQFF.

The V call is TRBV11-3, the J call TRBJ2-1; 7 bases line up with TRBD1. The CDR3 loop spans 13 amino acids. Germline loops: CDR1 SGHNT, CDR2 YENEEA. V lost 5 bases, J lost 7 bases, and 5 bases stayed unmatched. The CDR3 here is CASSADRVNEQFF. The CDR3 nucleotides read TGTGCCAGCAGCGCCGACAGGGTGAATGAGCAGTTCTTC.

This chain joins TRBV11-2 and TRBJ2-2; 9 nucleotides match TRBD2. The CDR3 is 18 residues long. Germline V gene sequence: CDR1 SGHAT, CDR2 FQNNGV. After removal of 3 bases from V and 3 bases from J, the junction contained 11 bases not matched to a gene. Here the CDR3 DNA reads TGTGCCAGCAGCTTCCCCTCTAGCGGGGCGACTTACACCGGGGAGCTGTTTTTT. As protein: CASSFPSSGATYTGELFF.

The gene calls are TRBV5-1 and TRBJ2-7; 8 nucleotides match TRBD1. The length of the CDR3 is 15 residues. The trim removed 3 bases at V and 3 bases at J, leaving 8 bases unmatched. Germline V gives CDR1 SGHRS, CDR2 YFSETQ. The CDR3 protein is CASSSSGTGRYEQYF. CDR3 nucleotides: TGCGCCAGCAGCTCTTCCGGGACAGGCCGCTACGAGCAGTACTTC.

This chain links TRBV10-3 with TRBJ2-1, with 11 bases fitting TRBD1. The CDR3 has 13 amino acids. Germline CDR1 is ENHRY and CDR2 is SYGVKD. V was pared by 9 bases and J by 7 bases, with 5 bases of the junction left unmatched. The CDR3 DNA is TGTGCCATTTACCGGGACAGGGGGAATGAGCAGTTCTTC. This codes for CAIYRDRGNEQFF.

The chain is built from TRBV11-1 and TRBJ1-1; D unclear. The V gene's germline CDR1 is SGHAT and CDR2 FQDESV (reference sequence). V lost 7 bases and J 4 bases, leaving 7 bases between the germline ends. CDR3 size: 11 residues. The CDR3 loop reads CASTLGTEAFF. CDR3 coding DNA: TGTGCCAGCACTCTGGGCACTGAAGCTTTCTTT.

The chain has TRBV7-9 and TRBJ2-1; D may match TRBD1 or TRBD2 (5 bases each). The V gene lost 5 bases and the J gene lost 8 bases, with 16 bases spanning the gap. CDR1 and CDR2 from the germline V gene are SEHNR and FQNEAQ (reference sequence). The CDR3 is 14 residues long. DNA for the CDR3: TGTGCCAGCAGCCTCGCAACGATGGGGGATGAGCAGTTCTTC. Protein product: CASSLATMGDEQFF.

The CDR3 region has the DNA TGTGCCAGCATTGGGCAACCAGGCTCCTACAATGAGCAGTTCTTC. It specifies CASIGQPGSYNEQFF. The rearrangement links TRBV7-2 to TRBJ2-1; D is ambiguous. V gave up 7 bases and J gave up 0 bases, with 13 bases separating them. The CDR3 totals 15 residues. Germline V CDR1 and CDR2: SGHTA, FQGNSA.

The chain recombines TRBV2 with TRBJ2-1; possibly TRBD1 or TRBD2 for D (5 bases each). Germline V lookup: CDR1 SNHLY, CDR2 FYNNEI. The V and J ends lost 4 bases and 1 base respectively, with 11 bases between them. The CDR3 has 15 amino acids. In nucleotides, the CDR3 is TGTGCCAGCAGTGTACGGGACCCTTCCTACAATGAGCAGTTCTTC. Its translation: CASSVRDPSYNEQFF.

J is TRBJ1-3 and V is TRBV6-1; possible D gene TRBD1, 5 bases. The germline V and J ends were trimmed by 3 bases and 0 bases, with 15 bases remaining between them. This CDR3 spans 17 amino acids. Germline assignment: CDR1 MNHNS and CDR2 SASEGT. CDR3 nucleotide sequence: TGTGCCAGCAGTGAGGTCTGGCGGGACTACTCTGGAAACACCATATATTTT. This translates into CASSEVWRDYSGNTIYF.

The chain carries TRBV6-1 and TRBJ2-7; D unresolved. The CDR3 is 13 residues long. V was cut by 2 bases and J by 0 bases, with 5 bases left in between. The germline V gene has CDR1 MNHNS and CDR2 SASEGT. CDR3 DNA sequence: TGTGCCAGCAGTGAATCGCCCTCCTACGAGCAGTACTTC. This gives the protein CASSESPSYEQYF.

The chain uses TRBV5-1 and TRBJ1-4; no clear D gene. The V gene's germline CDR1 is SGHRS and CDR2 YFSETQ. CDR3 length: 16 amino acids. V lost 0 bases, J lost 8 bases, and 17 bases lay in between. In DNA, the CDR3 is TGCGCCAGCAGCTTGGAGCAGACCCTCCTCCGGGAAAAACTGTTTTTT. Encoded protein: CASSLEQTLLREKLFF.

The chain uses TRBV13 and TRBJ2-4, with D tentatively TRBD2 (5 bases). Germline lookup yields CDR1 PRHDT and CDR2 FYEKMQ (reference sequence). CDR3 length: 15 amino acids. V was shortened by 5 bases and J by 9 bases, with 20 bases between the two germline ends. The CDR3 spells CASSPLRGFSGIQYF. CDR3 coding DNA: TGTGCCAGCAGCCCCCTTCGCGGGTTCTCGGGCATTCAGTACTTC.

The count of this clone is one. V usage is TRBV2 and J usage is TRBJ1-2; D not resolved. Trimming stripped 4 bases from V and 8 bases from J, with 14 bases between. Germline CDR1 is SNHLY and CDR2 is FYNNEI. The CDR3 spans 13 residues. The CDR3 DNA sequence: TGTGCCAGCAGTGTAATCGACTCGGGGGGCTACACCTTC. Amino acids: CASSVIDSGGYTF.

The V gene is TRBV20-1, the J gene TRBJ2-1; no clear D gene. The length of the CDR3 is 11 residues. Trimming took 3 bases from V and 8 from J, leaving 8 bases between them. Germline lookup yields CDR1 DFQATT and CDR2 SNEGSKA (reference sequence). The CDR3 DNA reads TGCAGTGCTAGCCGTCTGGATGAGCAGTTCTTC. Encoded protein: CSASRLDEQFF.

CDR3 sequence (DNA): TGTGCCAGCCCCACTAGCGATACGCAGTATTTT. Translating it yields CASPTSDTQYF. The V call is TRBV12-3 or TRBV12-4, the J call TRBJ2-3, with D perhaps matching TRBD2 (6 bases). Trimming removed 8 bases at V and 6 bases at J, with 9 bases between. This CDR3 is built from 11 residues.

This chain uses TRBV19 with TRBJ1-4, with a weak D call TRBD1 (6 bases). Germline assignment: CDR1 LNHDA and CDR2 SQIVND (reference sequence). V lost 10 bases, J lost 3 bases, and 12 bases lay in between. The length of the CDR3 is 13 residues. CDR3: CATRRGANEKLFF. The CDR3 region has the DNA TGTGCCACCCGCAGGGGAGCTAATGAAAAACTGTTTTTT.

The chain combines TRBV5-4 with TRBJ1-6; 10 nucleotides agree with TRBD1. Germline lookup yields CDR1 SGHNT and CDR2 YYREEE (reference sequence). The CDR3 is made up of 14 amino acids. With V trimmed by 3 bases and J by 8 bases, 2 bases remained unmatched. The CDR3 bases are TGTGCCAGCAGCTCTGACAGGGGGCATTCACCCCTCCACTTT. This sequence encodes CASSSDRGHSPLHF.

The chain employs TRBV2 and TRBJ1-4; weak D call: TRBD1 (5 bases). Germline CDR1 reads SNHLY; CDR2 reads FYNNEI. There are 13 residues in the CDR3. V lost 10 bases and J 3 bases, leaving 12 bases between the germline ends. The CDR3 reads CATHGTANEKLFF. DNA for the CDR3: TGTGCCACCCACGGGACGGCTAATGAAAAACTGTTTTTT.